The 10 T cell receptor beta chains below were found in one sample sequenced in a study of shared clonotypes between healthy human individuals (dated by TCRdb to 2019 to 2021). CD8 naive samples consisted of CD45RO-negative cells that were positively selected for CCR7, yielding a CD45RA+CCR7+ population without TemRA cells. Library preparation employed the immunoSEQ multiplex PCR assay. TCRdb stores this immuneACCESS table with in-frame sequences only. Part of the clones is absent; in the studies checked, under half of the shortfall reflects unresolved V genes, and no reason is known for the rest. The sample table records hundreds of thousands of clones; 80% to 95% of these occur just once. Less than 25% of the sample rests with the top ten. What was sequenced was naive CD8+ T cells sorted from blood. What this sample's cell subset or site label stands for: CD45RA+CCR7+. The receptors were sampled from a man younger than 40 in good health.

This chain connects TRBV6-1 to TRBJ2-2, with D uncertain. Trimming cost V 6 bases and J 8 bases, with 10 bases left between them. In germline, CDR1 is MNHNS, CDR2 SASEGT. The CDR3 is made up of 12 amino acids. The CDR3 nucleotides are TGTGCCAGCAGCCTTACGACGGGGGAGCTGTTTTTT. Translation: CASSLTTGELFF.

This sequence joins TRBV28 and TRBJ1-4, with no clear D. Germline CDR1 is MDHEN and CDR2 is SYDVKM. The V end lost 7 bases, the J end lost 0 bases, and 12 bases lay between the germline ends. This CDR3 region has 15 residues. The CDR3 reads CASKSTTATNEKLFF. CDR3 nucleotides: TGTGCCAGCAAGAGCACAACTGCAACTAATGAAAAACTGTTTTTT.

The V call is TRBV4-1, the J call TRBJ2-7; the D call may be TRBD1 or TRBD2 (5 bases each). The ends were cut back, 5 bases at V and 3 bases at J, with 14 bases in the middle. CDR1 and CDR2 from the germline V gene are MGHRA and YSYEKL. The CDR3 covers 14 residues. Written as DNA, the CDR3 is TGCGCCAGCAGCGCCGCCGGGACGGACTACGAGCAGTACTTC. Translating gives CASSAAGTDYEQYF.

The chain employs TRBV10-3 and TRBJ1-1; D is uncertain. The V gene's germline CDR1 is ENHRY and CDR2 SYGVKD. The germline V and J ends were trimmed by 0 bases and 6 bases, with 11 bases remaining between them. The CDR3 contains 14 residues. DNA of the CDR3: TGTGCCATCAGTGAGTCGGGGTTCTGGTCTGAAGCTTTCTTT. Its protein is CAISESGFWSEAFF.

The V call is TRBV7-9, the J call TRBJ2-7; 7 bases align to TRBD2. The CDR3 totals 16 residues. Germline assignment: CDR1 SEHNR and CDR2 FQNEAQ (reference sequence). The ends lost 4 bases at V and 1 base at J; junction bases unmatched: 10. The CDR3 loop is CASSSPLAETSYEQYF. The CDR3 nucleotides read TGTGCCAGCAGCTCCCCCCTAGCGGAAACATCCTACGAGCAGTACTTC.

This chain joins TRBV5-1 and TRBJ2-7; 7 bases line up with TRBD1. The CDR3 has 14 residues. Germline lookup yields CDR1 SGHRS and CDR2 YFSETQ. V was clipped by 2 bases and J by 0 bases; unmatched bases: 2. In DNA, the CDR3 is TGCGCCAGCAGCTTTCGACAGGGCTCCTACGAGCAGTACTTC. The encoded protein is CASSFRQGSYEQYF.

This chain uses TRBV28 with TRBJ2-5, with D perhaps matching TRBD2 (7 bases). Germline CDR1 is MDHEN and CDR2 is SYDVKM. The CDR3 is 13 residues long. V lost 5 bases and J 5 bases, leaving 12 bases between the germline ends. CDR3: CASSDWGGETQYF. CDR3 in DNA: TGTGCCAGCAGTGACTGGGGGGGCGAGACCCAGTACTTC. Combining the CDR3 with reference TRBV28 and TRBJ2-5 gives the whole variable domain DVKVTQSSRYLVKRTGEKVFLECVQDMDHENMFWYRQDPGLGLRLIYFSYDVKMKEKGDIPEGYSVSREKKERFSLILESASTNQTSMYLCASSDWGGETQYFGPGTRLLVL.

This chain links TRBV28 with TRBJ2-7; D might be TRBD1 (5 bases). Germline V CDR1 and CDR2: MDHEN, SYDVKM. The CDR3 consists of 13 residues. Trimming shortened V by 1 base and J by 3 bases, and 7 bases separated the two germline ends. The CDR3 sequence: CASSLYRFYEQYF. In DNA, the CDR3 is TGTGCCAGCAGTTTATACAGGTTCTACGAGCAGTACTTC.

This clone was seen just once. This chain uses TRBV29-1 with TRBJ1-1, with TRBD1 matching over 8 bases. V lost 5 bases and J lost 4; bases outside the gene matches: 3. Germline-derived CDR1 and CDR2 are SQVTM and ANQGSEA. This CDR3 comprises 12 residues. The CDR3 loop is CSVRTGSTEAFF. DNA for the CDR3: TGCAGCGTTCGGACAGGGAGCACTGAAGCTTTCTTT.

The gene calls are TRBV29-1 and TRBJ2-1; 8 bases are shared with TRBD2. This CDR3 region has 12 residues. From germline, CDR1 is SQVTM and CDR2 ANQGSEA. The J segment lost 7 bases and the V segment lost 7 bases, leaving 6 bases of the junction unmatched. CDR3 coding DNA: TGCAGCGCGGTAGCGGGGACTAATGAGCAGTTCTTC. Its protein product is CSAVAGTNEQFF.